The next 22 T cell receptor beta chains were all read from a single sample in a study of T cell repertoires in cytomegalovirus infection. TCRdb re-called the reads through MiXCR, storing one row per CDR3 protein. The data show 200,000 or so distinct CDR3 sequences, about 30% seen once. Sequenced material: PBMCs. These TCRs come from a human donor in good health (CMV status not recorded). Some clones in this sample may be carry-over from other donors' samples.

This clonotype showed up just a few times. The chain recombines TRBV6-1 with TRBJ1-4, with a tentative D call TRBD1 (6 bases). This CDR3 contains 16 residues. From germline, CDR1 is MNHNS and CDR2 SASEGT. Trimming cost V 6 bases and J 4 bases, with 18 bases left between them. The CDR3: CASSLLVGARNEKLFF. As DNA, the CDR3 is TGTGCCAGCAGCCTCCTCGTGGGGGCTCGTAATGAAAAACTGTTTTTT.

This clonotype was seen a handful of times. The chain recombines TRBV20-1 with TRBJ2-7; 7 bases align to TRBD2. The CDR3 has 14 amino acids. Trimming cost V 4 bases and J 4 bases; bases outside gene matches: 10. Germline CDR1 DFQATT, CDR2 SNEGSKA (reference sequence). In nucleotides, the CDR3 is TGCAGTGCTACGAGTGGTGTTAGCGGGTACGAGCAGTACTTC. It translates to CSATSGVSGYEQYF.

A remark on this clonotype: A clone one base away is much larger, so this may be a read error. This chain joins TRBV7-8 and TRBJ2-1; 7 nucleotides align to TRBD2. The CDR3 totals 15 residues. The trim removed 3 bases at V and 1 base at J, leaving 3 bases unmatched. Germline lookup yields CDR1 SGHVS and CDR2 FQNEAQ. The CDR3 is CASSFRAGSYNEQFF. The DNA for the CDR3 is TGTGCCAGCAGCTTTCGAGCGGGGTCCTACAATGAGCAGTTCTTC.

This clonotype has a single count. Given a much more abundant clone one base away, this may be a read error. The V gene is TRBV7-2, the J gene TRBJ2-5; 7 bases agree with TRBD1. CDR3 size: 14 residues. Germline V gives CDR1 SGHTA, CDR2 FQGNSA. Losses at the gene ends were 5 bases for V and 3 bases for J; bases not matched to a gene: 6. CDR3 DNA: TGTGCCAGCAGCCTTGATGACAGGGAAGAGACCCAGTACTTC. It translates to CASSLDDREETQYF.

Many counts were recorded for this clonotype. The chain has TRBV7-2 and TRBJ1-2; the D gene is possibly TRBD1 (5 bases). CDR3 length: 12 amino acids. V lost 1 base and J lost 7, with 7 bases in between. The germline V gene has CDR1 SGHTA and CDR2 FQGNSA. The CDR3 loop is CASSLERGGYTF. The CDR3 DNA follows: TGTGCCAGCAGCTTAGAAAGGGGTGGCTACACCTTC.

Many counts were recorded for this clonotype. The rearrangement joins TRBV4-1 to TRBJ1-4; 9 bases agree with TRBD1. The CDR3 runs 15 residues. J was trimmed by 5 bases and V by 3 bases; bases with no gene match: 4. Germline CDR1 is MGHRA and CDR2 is YSYEKL. The CDR3, as DNA: TGCGCCAGCAGCCAGGGGACAGGGAGCAATGAAAAACTGTTTTTT. It is translated as CASSQGTGSNEKLFF.

The chain links TRBV19 to TRBJ1-2; D not certain. The CDR3 extends over 15 amino acids. The V gene's germline CDR1 is LNHDA and CDR2 SQIVND (reference sequence). V was pared by 10 bases and J by 0 bases, with 18 bases between. DNA for the CDR3: TGTGCCACCGCCAAGTCTCGGGGATCTAACTATGGCTACACCTTC. Protein sequence: CATAKSRGSNYGYTF.

V gene TRBV6-6 combines with J gene TRBJ1-6, with no clear D. The germline V gene has CDR1 MNHNY and CDR2 SVGAGI (reference sequence). This CDR3 spans 16 amino acids. Trimming cost V 2 bases and J 3 bases, with 11 bases left between them. In DNA, the CDR3 is TGTGCCAGCAGTTACCTCCCAGGCGACTATAATTCACCCCTCCACTTT. Translation: CASSYLPGDYNSPLHF.

The V call is TRBV29-1, the J call TRBJ2-2; tentatively, D is TRBD2 (6 bases). The germline gives CDR1 SQVTM, CDR2 ANQGSEA. This CDR3 is 13 amino acids long. The germline V and J ends were trimmed by 7 bases and 5 bases, with 14 bases remaining between them. Here the CDR3 reads CSALAAQTGELFF. CDR3 DNA sequence: TGCAGCGCCTTAGCGGCTCAAACCGGGGAGCTGTTTTTT.

This chain uses TRBV10-3 with TRBJ2-3; 10 nucleotides align to TRBD2. The germline V gene encodes CDR1 ENHRY and CDR2 SYGVKD. The CDR3 is made up of 14 amino acids. Trimming at V came to 6 bases and at J to 1 base, leaving 1 base not matched to a gene. The CDR3 protein is CAIRLAGGTDTQYF. The CDR3 coding sequence is TGTGCCATCAGGCTAGCGGGGGGCACAGATACGCAGTATTTT.

This clonotype was observed a handful of times. The V gene is TRBV7-9, the J gene TRBJ1-4; D uncertain. Trimming removed 5 bases from V and 8 bases from J, with 15 bases in between. The CDR3 has 14 amino acids. CDR1 and CDR2 from the germline V gene are SEHNR and FQNEAQ (reference sequence). CDR3 DNA: TGTGCCAGCAGCCCACAGAGCAGTTCCGAAAAACTGTTTTTT. Residues: CASSPQSSSEKLFF.

Ten or more counts support this clonotype. The rearrangement joins TRBV7-2 to TRBJ1-1; a possible D gene is TRBD1 (6 bases). The CDR3 covers 14 residues. The germline CDR1 and CDR2 sequences are SGHTA and FQGNSA. Deletions cut 1 base from V and 0 bases from J, with 6 bases between. CDR3 DNA: TGTGCCAGCAGCTTAGGGACAGTGAACACTGAAGCTTTCTTT. Protein product: CASSLGTVNTEAFF.

This clonotype occurred many times. The chain carries TRBV7-2 and TRBJ2-6, with D perhaps matching TRBD2 (6 bases). The germline gives CDR1 SGHTA, CDR2 FQGNSA. This CDR3 comprises 19 residues. Trimming took 2 bases from V and 3 from J, leaving 20 bases between them. CDR3 sequence reads: CASSLSWGVHRSGANVLTF. The CDR3 nucleotides read TGTGCCAGCAGCTTAAGTTGGGGGGTTCACCGGAGTGGGGCCAACGTCCTGACTTTC. The full variable domain, rest sourced from reference TRBV7-2 and TRBJ2-6, is GAGVSQSPSNKVTEKGKDVELRCDPISGHTALYWYRQSLGQGLEFLIYFQGNSAPDKSGLPSDRFSAERTGGSVSTLTIQRTQQEDSAVYLCASSLSWGVHRSGANVLTFGAGSRLTVL.

This clonotype has more than one count but fewer than ten. The DNA of the CDR3 is TGCAGCGTTGTGGACGGGGACTTGGGGGCTTTCTTT. Amino acids: CSVVDGDLGAFF. J is TRBJ1-1 and V is TRBV29-1; perhaps TRBD1 as D (5 bases). The CDR3 contains 12 residues. Trimming left V 4 bases short and J 11 bases short, with 17 bases between. Germline V gene sequence: CDR1 SQVTM, CDR2 ANQGSEA.

V and J are TRBV29-1 and TRBJ1-5; TRBD1 agrees at 7 bases. The CDR3 loop spans 13 amino acids. After removal of 5 bases from V and 4 bases from J, the junction contained 5 bases not matched to a gene. Germline assignment: CDR1 SQVTM and CDR2 ANQGSEA. CDR3 loop: CSVSPGGNQPQHF. The CDR3 bases are TGCAGCGTTTCCCCAGGGGGTAATCAGCCCCAGCATTTT.

In this sample, this clonotype turned up a few times. The chain links TRBV27 to TRBJ2-5; the match to TRBD1 covers 7 bases. After removal of 6 bases from V and 2 bases from J, the junction contained 9 bases not matched to a gene. The CDR3 runs 15 residues. Germline CDR1 and CDR2: MNHEY and SMNVEV (reference sequence). The CDR3 DNA sequence: TGTGCCAGCAGCCCAACGGGACAGTTTCAAGAGACCCAGTACTTC. This sequence encodes CASSPTGQFQETQYF.

The chain has TRBV7-8 and TRBJ2-5; 9 bases fit TRBD2. CDR1 is SGHVS, CDR2 FQNEAQ, per germline. The CDR3 has 15 amino acids. V shed 1 base, J shed 5 bases, and the junction held 5 bases outside the gene matches. The CDR3 spells CASSLEASGAETQYF. For the CDR3, the DNA is TGTGCCAGCAGCTTAGAGGCTAGCGGGGCCGAGACCCAGTACTTC. Full variable domain (rest looked up from reference TRBV7-8 and TRBJ2-5): GAGVSQSPRYKVAKRGQDVALRCDPISGHVSLFWYQQALGQGPEFLTYFQNEAQLDKSGLPSDRFFAERPEGSVSTLKIQRTQQEDSAVYLCASSLEASGAETQYFGPGTRLLVL.

This chain connects TRBV29-1 to TRBJ2-3, with a possible D match to TRBD1 (6 bases). Per germline, CDR1 SQVTM and CDR2 ANQGSEA. The V gene lost 6 bases and the J gene lost 3 bases, with 19 bases spanning the gap. The CDR3 is 15 amino acids. DNA of the CDR3: TGCAGCGTGGGGAAACAGGGAAGGGGTACAGATACGCAGTATTTT. This encodes CSVGKQGRGTDTQYF.

The V and J genes are TRBV7-3 and TRBJ2-7; TRBD1 aligns across 9 bases. This CDR3 spans 15 amino acids. V gave up 4 bases and J gave up 3 bases; unmatched junction bases: 7. The germline V gene has CDR1 SGHTA and CDR2 FQGTGA. The CDR3 nucleotides read TGTGCCAGCAGCTACGTACCGGGACAGGGCTACGAGCAGTACTTC. Residues: CASSYVPGQGYEQYF.

At least ten counts were recorded for this clonotype. This rearrangement joins TRBV7-8 to TRBJ2-2; maybe TRBD2 (5 bases). CDR1 and CDR2 (germline): SGHVS, FQNEAQ. This CDR3 comprises 15 residues. The germline V and J ends were trimmed by 2 bases and 2 bases, with 9 bases remaining between them. The CDR3: CASSLLGANTGELFF. The CDR3 bases are TGTGCCAGCAGCTTACTGGGAGCCAACACCGGGGAGCTGTTTTTT.

This rearrangement joins TRBV20-1 to TRBJ1-1; no definite D call. The V gene lost 5 bases and the J gene lost 2 bases, with 15 bases spanning the gap. CDR3 length equals 14 residues. Germline-derived CDR1 and CDR2 are DFQATT and SNEGSKA (reference sequence). The DNA of the CDR3 is TGCAGTGCTCTAGAGGGAGGCAAAAACACTGAAGCTTTCTTT. Translation gives CSALEGGKNTEAFF.

The sample holds many counts of this clonotype. J is TRBJ2-7 and V is TRBV5-1, with D possibly being TRBD2 (6 bases). This CDR3 is built from 12 residues. V was cut by 1 base and J by 6 bases, with 8 bases left in between. Germline CDR1 reads SGHRS; CDR2 reads YFSETQ. The chain's CDR3 is CASSLQGGEQYF. The CDR3 nucleotides are TGCGCCAGCAGCTTGCAGGGAGGCGAGCAGTACTTC.